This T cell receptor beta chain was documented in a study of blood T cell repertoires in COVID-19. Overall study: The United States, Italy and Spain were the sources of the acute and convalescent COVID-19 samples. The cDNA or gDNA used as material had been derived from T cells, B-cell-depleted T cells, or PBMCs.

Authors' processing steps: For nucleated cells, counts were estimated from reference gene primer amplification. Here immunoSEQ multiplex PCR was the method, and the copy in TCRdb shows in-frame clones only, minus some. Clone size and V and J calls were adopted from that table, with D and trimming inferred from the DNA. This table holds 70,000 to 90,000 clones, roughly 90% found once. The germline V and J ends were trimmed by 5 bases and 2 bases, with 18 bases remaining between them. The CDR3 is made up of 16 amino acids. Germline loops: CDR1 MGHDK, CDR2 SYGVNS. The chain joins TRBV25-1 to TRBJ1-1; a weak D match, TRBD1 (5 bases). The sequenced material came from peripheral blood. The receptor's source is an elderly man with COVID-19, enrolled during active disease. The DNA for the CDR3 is TGTGCCAGCAGTCTACCGGGTTGGGGCCGCAACACTGAAGCTTTCTTT. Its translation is CASSLPGWGRNTEAFF.